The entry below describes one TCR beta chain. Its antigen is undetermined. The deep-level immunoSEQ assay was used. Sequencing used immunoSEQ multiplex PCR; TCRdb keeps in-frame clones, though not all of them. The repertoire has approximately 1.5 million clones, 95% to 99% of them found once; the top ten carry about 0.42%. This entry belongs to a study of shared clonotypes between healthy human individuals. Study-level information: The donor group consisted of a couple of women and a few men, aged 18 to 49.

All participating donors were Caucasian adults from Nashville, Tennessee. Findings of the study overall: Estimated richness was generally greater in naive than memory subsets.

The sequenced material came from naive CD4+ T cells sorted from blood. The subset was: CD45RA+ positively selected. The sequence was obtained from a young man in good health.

This chain's CDR3 is CASEGSEAFF. CDR3 in DNA: TGTGCCTCGGAGGGGAGTGAAGCTTTCTTT. V usage is TRBV30 and J usage is TRBJ1-1; maybe TRBD1 (5 bases). The ends were cut back, 7 bases at V and 7 bases at J, with 10 bases in the middle. This CDR3 is built from 10 residues. From germline, CDR1 is GTSNPN and CDR2 SVGIG (reference sequence).